This T cell receptor beta chain emerged from a study of blood T cell repertoires in COVID-19. About the study: Samples came from the United States, Italy and Spain, spanning acute and convalescent COVID-19.

J lost 8 bases, V lost 1 base, and 1 base had no gene match. The germline V gene encodes CDR1 GTSNPN and CDR2 SVGIG (reference sequence). The CDR3 sequence is 11 residues long. Study processing details: It was from reference gene primer amplification that nucleated cell counts were estimated. Here immunoSEQ multiplex PCR was the method, and the copy in TCRdb shows in-frame clones only, minus some. The V and J calls and the clone size are those of that table, but D and trimming were determined from the DNA. The sample lists some 150,000 clones, roughly 83% seen once, with more than 2.5% in the top ten.

Material for sequencing was peripheral blood. The V and J genes are TRBV30 and TRBJ1-1; 7 positions agree with TRBD1. The sequence was obtained from an elderly woman with acute or convalescent COVID-19. Here the CDR3 reads CAWSGQGEAFF. CDR3 in DNA: TGTGCCTGGAGTGGACAGGGCGAAGCTTTCTTT.